These 2 T cell receptor beta chains originate from one sample sequenced in a study of blood T cell repertoires in COVID-19. Data came from immunoSEQ multiplex PCR; TCRdb stores just in-frame clones and leaves some out. The data show about 14,000 clones, 84% seen once. Sequenced: peripheral blood. These receptors came from a woman in her 50s with active or convalescent COVID-19.

This clone occurred a few times. In nucleotides, the CDR3 is TGCGCCAGCAGCCAAGTCAGGGGAATTCAGCCCCAGCATTTT. It encodes CASSQVRGIQPQHF. V usage is TRBV4-1 and J usage is TRBJ1-5; D is possibly TRBD1 (6 bases). Germline CDR1 is MGHRA and CDR2 is YSYEKL. The CDR3 spans 14 residues. Trimming cost V 1 base and J 6 bases, with 10 bases left between them.

The rearrangement links TRBV11-2 to TRBJ2-7, with D maybe TRBD1 (5 bases). Per germline, CDR1 SGHAT and CDR2 FQNNGV. Trimming shortened V by 8 bases and J by 1 base, and 18 bases separated the two germline ends. CDR3 length: 15 residues. CDR3 DNA sequence: TGTGCCAGCGGGCCCAGCAGGGCATCGTCCTACGAGCAGTACTTC. Translating gives CASGPSRASSYEQYF.